This T cell receptor (beta chain) was sequenced in a study of blood T cell repertoires in COVID-19. Overall study context: Some COVID-19 samples were acute and others convalescent; all came from the United States, Italy and Spain.

The germline gives CDR1 SGHRS, CDR2 YFSETQ. The CDR3 totals 14 residues. The germline V and J ends were trimmed by 0 bases and 10 bases, with 11 bases remaining between them. Source study methods: Reference gene primers were amplified, and this amplification served to estimate nucleated cell counts. Assay: immunoSEQ multiplex PCR; the TCRdb copy retains only in-frame clones and omits some. V and J calls and clone size are as listed in that table; D and trimming were resolved from the DNA. The sample yields 65,000 to 90,000 clones, 70% to 90% seen once. Enrolment of Seattle patients took place during active infection, and they were followed longitudinally.

The TCR sequence derives from a man older than 75 with COVID-19, enrolled during active disease. Sequenced input: peripheral blood. The chain recombines TRBV5-1 with TRBJ1-6; D may be TRBD1 (5 bases). CDR3 in amino acids: CASSLDARESPLHF. The CDR3 DNA sequence: TGCGCCAGCAGCTTGGATGCCAGGGAATCACCCCTCCACTTT.